These 32 T cell receptor beta chains were sequenced from one sample in a study of CD4 T cells in relation to SARS-CoV-2 and coronaviruses. TCRdb's copy holds only in-frame clones and misses some; the assay was immunoSEQ multiplex PCR. The repertoire holds 9,000 to 13,000 clones, with around 86% as singletons. Sequenced input: naive CD4+ T cells from PBMCs. The subset is: naive CD4+ T cells isolated by negative enrichment. The receptors stem from an adult with COVID-19.

This rearrangement joins TRBV6-5 to TRBJ1-1; D not certain. Germline values: CDR1 MNHEY, CDR2 SVGAGI. The V end lost 6 bases, the J end lost 2 bases, and 10 bases lay between the germline ends. This CDR3 is built from 13 residues. The CDR3 spells CASRDGLNTEAFF. CDR3 bases: TGTGCCAGCAGGGACGGACTAAACACTGAAGCTTTCTTT.

The chain recombines TRBV28 with TRBJ2-2; TRBD1 is a possible D gene (6 bases). The V end was cut by 10 bases, the J end by 5 bases, with 17 bases between. The CDR3 is 14 residues long. The germline CDR1 and CDR2 sequences are MDHEN and SYDVKM. This CDR3 reads CATSNRVRTGELFF. DNA for the CDR3: TGTGCCACCTCGAACAGGGTTAGGACCGGGGAGCTGTTTTTT.

The V gene is TRBV11-2, the J gene TRBJ1-2, with D perhaps TRBD1 (6 bases). Per germline, CDR1 SGHAT and CDR2 FQNNGV. CDR3 size: 14 residues. Trimming left V 1 base short and J 7 bases short, with 13 bases between. This chain's CDR3 is CASSLVSGVGGYTF. In DNA, the CDR3 is TGTGCCAGCAGCTTAGTCTCAGGGGTCGGTGGCTACACCTTC.

The V and J genes are TRBV11-2 and TRBJ2-7; possibly TRBD2 for D (5 bases). The CDR3 contains 15 residues. The V gene lost 5 bases and the J gene lost 2 bases, with 16 bases spanning the gap. CDR1 is SGHAT and CDR2 is FQNNGV in the germline V gene. CDR3 protein: CASSLHRGPTYEQYF. CDR3 in DNA: TGTGCCAGCAGCCTCCACCGAGGGCCCACCTACGAGCAGTACTTC.

This chain links TRBV24-1 with TRBJ2-1; D unclear. Trimming took off 5 bases at V and 2 bases at J, with 12 bases between the two ends. Germline V gene data show CDR1 as KGHDR and CDR2 as SFDVKD. The CDR3 has 15 amino acids. Here the CDR3 DNA reads TGTGCCACCAGTGGTCCTGCCTCTGCCTACAATGAGCAGTTCTTC. Translating it yields CATSGPASAYNEQFF.

V is TRBV20-1 and J is TRBJ1-2; D call uncertain. V was pared by 3 bases and J by 6 bases, with 5 bases between. Germline loops: CDR1 DFQATT, CDR2 SNEGSKA (reference sequence). CDR3 length: 10 amino acids. CDR3 loop: CSARLNGYTF. The DNA of the CDR3 is TGCAGTGCTAGGCTGAATGGCTACACCTTC.

J is TRBJ1-1 and V is TRBV19; the D gene is possibly TRBD1 (5 bases). Germline V gene lookup returns CDR1 LNHDA and CDR2 SQIVND (reference sequence). The V and J ends lost 7 bases and 8 bases respectively, with 26 bases between them. CDR3 length equals 16 residues. The CDR3 DNA reads as TGTGCCAGTACCCGACGGGGCCGCGAATCCTCCGGGGAAGCTTTCTTT. Protein product: CASTRRGRESSGEAFF.

V gene TRBV6-2 or TRBV6-3 combines with J gene TRBJ2-5; 11 positions agree with TRBD2. From germline, CDR1 is MNHEY and CDR2 SVGEGT. This CDR3 comprises 15 residues. V was clipped by 5 bases and J by 5 bases; unmatched bases: 7. This CDR3 reads CASSKLAGAGETQYF. The CDR3 nucleotides read TGTGCCAGCAGTAAACTAGCGGGGGCAGGGGAGACCCAGTACTTC.

The CDR3 protein is CASSRTSGGIYNEQFF. The CDR3 DNA reads TGTGCCAGCAGCAGGACTAGCGGGGGGATCTACAATGAGCAGTTCTTC. The gene calls are TRBV28 and TRBJ2-1, with TRBD2 identical over 14 bases. Germline V gives CDR1 MDHEN, CDR2 SYDVKM. The trim removed 6 bases at V and 3 bases at J, leaving 4 bases unmatched. The length of the CDR3 is 16 residues. The entire variable domain, with the rest obtained from reference TRBV28 and TRBJ2-1, is as follows: DVKVTQSSRYLVKRTGEKVFLECVQDMDHENMFWYRQDPGLGLRLIYFSYDVKMKEKGDIPEGYSVSREKKERFSLILESASTNQTSMYLCASSRTSGGIYNEQFFGPGTRLTVL.

This clone was detected only once. The chain is built from TRBV7-3 and TRBJ2-6; D is perhaps TRBD1 (5 bases). The CDR3 sequence is 15 residues long. The germline V gene encodes CDR1 SGHTA and CDR2 FQGTGA. V lost 5 bases to trimming and J lost 2 bases, with 10 bases between them. Here the CDR3 DNA reads TGTGCCAGCAGCACAGGTCCCCCTGGGGCCAACGTCCTGACTTTC. This gives the protein CASSTGPPGANVLTF.

The CDR3: CASSWSGTGRTEAFF. The CDR3 DNA sequence: TGTGCCAGCAGCTGGAGCGGGACAGGGAGGACTGAAGCTTTCTTT. The rearrangement uses TRBV7-6 and TRBJ1-1, with 9 bases aligning to TRBD1. The germline V gene has CDR1 SGHVS and CDR2 FNYEAQ. Trimming cost V 4 bases and J 5 bases; bases outside gene matches: 8. CDR3 length: 15 residues.

This clone has just one count. The rearrangement links TRBV10-2 to TRBJ2-3, with a possible D match to TRBD2 (7 bases). The CDR3 has 14 amino acids. Trimming took 9 bases from V and 2 from J, leaving 15 bases between them. Per the germline V gene, CDR1 is WSHSY and CDR2 is SAAADI. The CDR3 reads CASWAGALTDTQYF. In DNA, the CDR3 is TGCGCCAGTTGGGCGGGGGCCCTCACAGATACGCAGTATTTT.

The chain carries TRBV7-3 and TRBJ2-1; D not certain. This CDR3 has 15 residues. Trimming removed 5 bases from V and 6 bases from J, with 17 bases in between. Germline V gives CDR1 SGHTA, CDR2 FQGTGA. Written as DNA, the CDR3 is TGTGCCAGCAGCCTGACGCCGGGCATCATCAATGAGCAGTTCTTC. The encoded protein is CASSLTPGIINEQFF. Full variable domain (missing parts from reference TRBV7-3 and TRBJ2-1): GAGVSQTPSNKVTEKGKYVELRCDPISGHTALYWYRQSLGQGPEFLIYFQGTGAADDSGLPNDRFFAVRPEGSVSTLKIQRTERGDSAVYLCASSLTPGIINEQFFGPGTRLTVL.

This clone is a singleton in its sample. V usage is TRBV7-2 and J usage is TRBJ1-3; D gene uncertain. Trimming stripped 0 bases from V and 0 bases from J, with 9 bases between. The CDR3 is made up of 16 amino acids. Germline V gene lookup returns CDR1 SGHTA and CDR2 FQGNSA. The CDR3 loop reads CASSLALGGSGNTIYF. CDR3 bases: TGTGCCAGCAGCTTAGCGCTCGGCGGCTCTGGAAACACCATATATTTT.

The J gene is TRBJ2-2, the V gene TRBV2; TRBD1 agrees at 10 bases. The CDR3 totals 14 residues. The J segment lost 7 bases and the V segment lost 10 bases, leaving 9 bases of the junction unmatched. CDR1 is SNHLY, CDR2 FYNNEI, per germline. As DNA, the CDR3 is TGTGCCACAGGACGGACAGGGGGGATCGGGGAGCTGTTTTTT. It codes for CATGRTGGIGELFF.

The CDR3 reads CASSLGIQITYEQYF. The CDR3, as DNA: TGCGCCAGCAGCTTGGGTATTCAGATTACCTACGAGCAGTACTTC. The V and J genes are TRBV5-1 and TRBJ2-7; D unresolved. The CDR3 is 15 amino acids. Germline loops: CDR1 SGHRS, CDR2 YFSETQ. Trimming took off 0 bases at V and 2 bases at J, with 12 bases between the two ends.

The chain uses TRBV18 and TRBJ2-7, with D perhaps TRBD1 or TRBD2 (5 bases each). V was cut by 3 bases and J by 2 bases, with 14 bases left in between. This CDR3 is built from 15 residues. CDR1 is KGHSH and CDR2 is LQKENI in the germline V gene. The CDR3 region is CASSPTARGAYEQYF. The CDR3 coding sequence is TGTGCCAGCTCACCCACCGCGAGGGGAGCCTACGAGCAGTACTTC.

This chain connects TRBV5-6 to TRBJ2-4, with D possibly TRBD1 on 5 matching bases. V was pared by 4 bases and J by 0 bases, with 8 bases between. The CDR3 contains 14 residues. Germline V lookup: CDR1 SGHDT, CDR2 YYEEEE. The CDR3 coding sequence is TGTGCCAGCAGCGATACAGGAGCCAAAAACATTCAGTACTTC. Its protein is CASSDTGAKNIQYF. Full variable domain (missing parts from reference TRBV5-6 and TRBJ2-4): DAGVTQSPTHLIKTRGQQVTLRCSPKSGHDTVSWYQQALGQGPQFIFQYYEEEERQRGNFPDRFSGHQFPNYSSELNVNALLLGDSALYLCASSDTGAKNIQYFGAGTRLSVL.

The rearrangement links TRBV6-5 to TRBJ1-2; maybe TRBD1 (6 bases). Trimming removed 6 bases at V and 0 bases at J, with 14 bases between. Germline loops: CDR1 MNHEY, CDR2 SVGAGI. This CDR3 is built from 15 residues. The CDR3 protein is CASRVHGTTNYGYTF. Here the CDR3 DNA reads TGTGCCAGCAGAGTACACGGGACAACTAACTATGGCTACACCTTC.

The rearrangement uses TRBV11-2 and TRBJ1-3; possible D gene TRBD1, 6 bases. Germline lookup yields CDR1 SGHAT and CDR2 FQNNGV. The V and J ends lost 1 base and 1 base respectively, with 14 bases between them. This CDR3 region has 17 residues. CDR3 in DNA: TGTGCCAGCAGCTTAGTGTTGAGGGGGTCTTCTGGAAACACCATATATTTT. This codes for CASSLVLRGSSGNTIYF.

This rearrangement joins TRBV9 to TRBJ2-5, with 8 positions matching TRBD2. There are 14 residues in the CDR3. Germline V gives CDR1 SGDLS, CDR2 YYNGEE. With V trimmed by 0 bases and J by 5 bases, 3 bases remained unmatched. The CDR3 DNA sequence: TGTGCCAGCAGCGTAGCGGGGGGGCCTGAGACCCAGTACTTC. Translating gives CASSVAGGPETQYF. The variable domain in full, completed from reference TRBV9 and TRBJ2-5, reads DSGVTQTPKHLITATGQRVTLRCSPRSGDLSVYWYQQSLDQGLQFLIQYYNGEERAKGNILERFSAQQFPDLHSELNLSSLELGDSALYFCASSVAGGPETQYFGPGTRLLVL.

This chain uses TRBV6-2 or TRBV6-3 with TRBJ2-7, with 7 bases aligning to TRBD1. Germline V gives CDR1 MNHEY, CDR2 SVGEGT. This CDR3 contains 15 residues. V trimming: 0 bases; J trimming: 0 bases; junction bases outside the gene matches: 2. The CDR3 DNA sequence: TGTGCCAGCAGTTACTCGGGACAGCCCTCCTACGAGCAGTACTTC. Residues: CASSYSGQPSYEQYF.

This clone was counted once. The rearrangement joins TRBV9 to TRBJ2-3, with 8 bases aligning to TRBD2. Per the germline V gene, CDR1 is SGDLS and CDR2 is YYNGEE. The CDR3 spans 20 residues. V lost 0 bases, J lost 0 bases, and 15 bases stayed unmatched. The CDR3 DNA sequence: TGTGCCAGCAGCGTAGCTACCCCCAGCGGGGGTTACTTTAGCACAGATACGCAGTATTTT. Translated: CASSVATPSGGYFSTDTQYF.

The chain links TRBV7-9 to TRBJ1-2; D call uncertain. The germline V gene encodes CDR1 SEHNR and CDR2 FQNEAQ (reference sequence). Between the trimmed V and J ends, which lost 3 bases and 8 bases, there was a span of 13 bases. The CDR3 is made up of 13 amino acids. CDR3 in DNA: TGTGCCAGCAGCTTTGGGCAGGACGAAGGCTACACCTTC. It encodes CASSFGQDEGYTF.

V is TRBV11-2 and J is TRBJ1-6; unclear D gene. Germline-derived CDR1 and CDR2 are SGHAT and FQNNGV. Trimming shortened V by 2 bases and J by 0 bases, and 8 bases separated the two germline ends. The length of the CDR3 is 16 residues. CDR3 amino acids: CASSLRVSSYNSPLHF. CDR3 bases: TGTGCCAGCAGCTTACGTGTTAGCTCCTATAATTCACCCCTCCACTTT. The complete variable domain, with remaining parts taken from reference TRBV11-2 and TRBJ1-6, reads EAGVAQSPRYKIIEKRQSVAFWCNPISGHATLYWYQQILGQGPKLLIQFQNNGVVDDSQLPKDRFSAERLKGVDSTLKIQPAKLEDSAVYLCASSLRVSSYNSPLHFGNGTRLTVT.

V is TRBV20-1 and J is TRBJ1-1, with D unresolved. Trimming pared 1 base from V and 4 bases from J, leaving 4 bases between. Germline-derived CDR1 and CDR2 are DFQATT and SNEGSKA (reference sequence). There are 11 residues in the CDR3. DNA of the CDR3: TGCAGTGCTAGAGTTCCCACTGAAGCTTTCTTT. Its protein product is CSARVPTEAFF.

With respect to this clone: At one end the junction does not follow the germline gene, possibly because of a read error. The chain couples TRBV7-7 to TRBJ1-1, with TRBD1 matching 10 bases. This CDR3 has 17 residues. Germline V CDR1 and CDR2: SSHAT, FNYEAQ (reference sequence). Written as DNA, the CDR3 is TGTGCTAGCAGCCCCGTGGGACAGGGGACAAGGAACACTGAAGCTTTCTTT. It is translated as CASSPVGQGTRNTEAFF.

This chain connects TRBV27 to TRBJ1-2, with 12 bases aligning to TRBD1. V was clipped by 6 bases and J by 3 bases; unmatched bases: 2. The CDR3 spans 14 residues. Germline-derived CDR1 and CDR2 are MNHEY and SMNVEV (reference sequence). The CDR3 sequence: CASRGTGGHYGYTF. The CDR3 coding sequence is TGTGCCAGCAGGGGGACAGGGGGCCACTATGGCTACACCTTC.

V usage is TRBV19 and J usage is TRBJ1-1; possible D gene TRBD1, 6 bases. CDR1 is LNHDA, CDR2 SQIVND, per germline (reference sequence). The length of the CDR3 is 15 residues. The germline V and J ends were trimmed by 1 base and 5 bases, with 14 bases remaining between them. The CDR3 bases are TGTGCCAGTAGTATAGGCCCGGACAGTGGAACTGAAGCTTTCTTT. The encoded protein is CASSIGPDSGTEAFF. The variable domain in full, with the rest retrieved from reference TRBV19 and TRBJ1-1, is DGGITQSPKYLFRKEGQNVTLSCEQNLNHDAMYWYRQDPGQGLRLIYYSQIVNDFQKGDIAEGYSVSREKKESFPLTVTSAQKNPTAFYLCASSIGPDSGTEAFFGQGTRLTVV.

The rearrangement links TRBV2 to TRBJ1-6, with 9 bases lining up with TRBD1. CDR1 is SNHLY and CDR2 is FYNNEI in the germline V gene. This CDR3 spans 14 amino acids. V was clipped by 4 bases and J by 9 bases; unmatched bases: 4. In nucleotides, the CDR3 is TGTGCCAGCAGTGGGGGACAGGGCGGTTCACCCCTCCACTTT. Protein sequence: CASSGGQGGSPLHF.

The genes are TRBV18 and TRBJ2-6; D possibly uses TRBD1 or TRBD2 (5 bases each). The CDR3 spans 19 residues. The germline CDR1 and CDR2 sequences are KGHSH and LQKENI. V lost 4 bases to trimming and J lost 1 base, with 20 bases between them. CDR3 nucleotides: TGTGCCAGCTCACGTCTCTCGGGGCCAACGGGGTCTGGGGCCAACGTCCTGACTTTC. Residues: CASSRLSGPTGSGANVLTF.

The chain couples TRBV4-1 to TRBJ2-3; TRBD2 matches at 9 bases. The germline CDR1 and CDR2 sequences are MGHRA and YSYEKL. The CDR3 totals 16 residues. After removal of 5 bases from V and 6 bases from J, the junction contained 12 bases not matched to a gene. CDR3: CASSGGTGLAPDTQYF. CDR3 sequence (DNA): TGCGCCAGCAGCGGAGGCACGGGACTAGCTCCCGATACGCAGTATTTT.